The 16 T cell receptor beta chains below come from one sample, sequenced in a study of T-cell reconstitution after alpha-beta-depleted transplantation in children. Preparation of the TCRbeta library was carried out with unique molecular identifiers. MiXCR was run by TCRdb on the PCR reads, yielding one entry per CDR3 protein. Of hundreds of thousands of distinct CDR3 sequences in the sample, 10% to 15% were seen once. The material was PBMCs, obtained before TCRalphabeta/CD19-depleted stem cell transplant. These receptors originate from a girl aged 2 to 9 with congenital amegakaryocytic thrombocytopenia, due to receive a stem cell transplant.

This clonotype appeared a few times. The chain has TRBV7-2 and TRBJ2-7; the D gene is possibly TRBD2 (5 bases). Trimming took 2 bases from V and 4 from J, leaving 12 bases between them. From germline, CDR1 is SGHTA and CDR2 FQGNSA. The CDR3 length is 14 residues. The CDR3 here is CASSLLAIGYEQYF. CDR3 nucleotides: TGTGCCAGCAGCTTACTAGCAATAGGTTACGAGCAGTACTTC.

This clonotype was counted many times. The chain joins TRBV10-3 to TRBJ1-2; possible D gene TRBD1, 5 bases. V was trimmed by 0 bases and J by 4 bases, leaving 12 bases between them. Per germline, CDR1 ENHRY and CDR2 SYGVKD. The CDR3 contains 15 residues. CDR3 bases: TGTGCCATCAGTGAGTCGACCCAGGACATCTATGGCTACACCTTC. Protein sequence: CAISESTQDIYGYTF.

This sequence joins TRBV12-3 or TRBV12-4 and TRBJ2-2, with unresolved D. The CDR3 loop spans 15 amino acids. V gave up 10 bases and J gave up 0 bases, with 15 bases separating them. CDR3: CAITNGWPNTGELFF. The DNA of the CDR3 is TGTGCCATCACGAACGGCTGGCCGAACACCGGGGAGCTGTTTTTT.

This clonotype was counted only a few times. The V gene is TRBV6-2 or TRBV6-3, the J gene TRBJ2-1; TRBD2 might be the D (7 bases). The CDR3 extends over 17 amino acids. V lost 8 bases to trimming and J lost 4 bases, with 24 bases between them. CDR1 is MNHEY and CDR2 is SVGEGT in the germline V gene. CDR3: CASHEDRSQRGYNEQFF. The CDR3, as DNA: TGTGCCAGCCACGAAGACAGGTCTCAGCGGGGATACAATGAGCAGTTCTTC.

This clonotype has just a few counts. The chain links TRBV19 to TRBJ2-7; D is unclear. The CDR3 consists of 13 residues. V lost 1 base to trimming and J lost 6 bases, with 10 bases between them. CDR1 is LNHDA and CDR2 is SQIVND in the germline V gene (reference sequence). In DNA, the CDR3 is TGTGCCAGTAGTATAGCGGCTGGAACCGAGCAGTACTTC. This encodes CASSIAAGTEQYF. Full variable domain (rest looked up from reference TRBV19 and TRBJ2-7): DGGITQSPKYLFRKEGQNVTLSCEQNLNHDAMYWYRQDPGQGLRLIYYSQIVNDFQKGDIAEGYSVSREKKESFPLTVTSAQKNPTAFYLCASSIAAGTEQYFGPGTRLTVT.

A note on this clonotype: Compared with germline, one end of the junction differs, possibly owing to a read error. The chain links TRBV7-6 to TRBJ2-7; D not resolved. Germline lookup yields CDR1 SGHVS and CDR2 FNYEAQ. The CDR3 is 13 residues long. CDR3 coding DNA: TGTGCCTGCAGCTTAGATTATAAGGCTGAGCAGTACTTC. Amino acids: CACSLDYKAEQYF.

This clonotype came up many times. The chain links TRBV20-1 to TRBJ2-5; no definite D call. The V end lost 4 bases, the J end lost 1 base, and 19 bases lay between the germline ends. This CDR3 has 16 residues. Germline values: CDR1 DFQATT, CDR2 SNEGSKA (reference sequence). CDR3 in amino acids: CSAKKWATRTQETQYF. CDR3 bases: TGCAGTGCTAAAAAATGGGCTACGAGGACCCAAGAGACCCAGTACTTC.

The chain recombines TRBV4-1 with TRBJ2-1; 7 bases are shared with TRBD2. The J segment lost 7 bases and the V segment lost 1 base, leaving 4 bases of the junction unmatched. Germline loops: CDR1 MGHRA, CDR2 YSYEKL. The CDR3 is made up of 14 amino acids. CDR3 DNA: TGCGCCAGCAGCCAAGTTGGGGGGGGGAATGAGCAGTTCTTC. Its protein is CASSQVGGGNEQFF.

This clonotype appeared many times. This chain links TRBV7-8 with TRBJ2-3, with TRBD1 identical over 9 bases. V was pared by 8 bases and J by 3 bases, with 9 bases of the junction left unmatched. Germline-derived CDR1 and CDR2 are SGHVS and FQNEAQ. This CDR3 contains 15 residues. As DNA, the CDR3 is TGTGCCAGCCTCGGGACAGGGAGGAGGACAGATACGCAGTATTTT. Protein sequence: CASLGTGRRTDTQYF.

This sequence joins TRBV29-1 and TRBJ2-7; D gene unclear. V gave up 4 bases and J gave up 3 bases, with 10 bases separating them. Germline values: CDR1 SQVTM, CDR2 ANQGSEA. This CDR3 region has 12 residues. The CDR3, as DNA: TGCAGCGTTGGGGAACCTCACTACGAGCAGTACTTC. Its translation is CSVGEPHYEQYF.

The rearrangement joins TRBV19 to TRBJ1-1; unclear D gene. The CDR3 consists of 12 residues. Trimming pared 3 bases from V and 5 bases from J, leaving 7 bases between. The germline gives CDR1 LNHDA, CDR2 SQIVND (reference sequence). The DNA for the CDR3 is TGTGCCAGTAGTATTCCAGGAACTGAAGCTTTCTTT. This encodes CASSIPGTEAFF.

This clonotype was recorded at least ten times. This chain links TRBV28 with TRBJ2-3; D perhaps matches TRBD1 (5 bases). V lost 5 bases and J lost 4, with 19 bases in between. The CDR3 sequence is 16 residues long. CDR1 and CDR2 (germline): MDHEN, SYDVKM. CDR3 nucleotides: TGTGCCAGCAGTCCCCAAGGGCAGGGAACCTCAGATACGCAGTATTTT. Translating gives CASSPQGQGTSDTQYF.

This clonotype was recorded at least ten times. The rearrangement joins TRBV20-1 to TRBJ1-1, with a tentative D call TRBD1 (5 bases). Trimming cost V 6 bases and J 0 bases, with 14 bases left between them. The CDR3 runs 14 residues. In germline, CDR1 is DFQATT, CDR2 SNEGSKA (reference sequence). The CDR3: CSAGRGPMNTEAFF. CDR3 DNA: TGCAGTGCCGGTCGGGGACCTATGAACACTGAAGCTTTCTTT.

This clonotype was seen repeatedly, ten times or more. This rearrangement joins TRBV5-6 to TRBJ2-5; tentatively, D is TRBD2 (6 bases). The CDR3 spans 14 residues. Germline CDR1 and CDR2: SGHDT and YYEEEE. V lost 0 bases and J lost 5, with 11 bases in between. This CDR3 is CASSLVTGEETQYF. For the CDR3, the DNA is TGTGCCAGCAGCTTGGTGACGGGAGAGGAGACCCAGTACTTC.

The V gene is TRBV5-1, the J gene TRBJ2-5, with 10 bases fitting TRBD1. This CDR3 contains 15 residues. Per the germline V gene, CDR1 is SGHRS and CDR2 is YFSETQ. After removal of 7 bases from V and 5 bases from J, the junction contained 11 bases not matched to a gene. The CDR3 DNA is TGCGCCAGCGATGAAGCCGGGACAGGGGTGGAGACCCAGTACTTC. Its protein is CASDEAGTGVETQYF.

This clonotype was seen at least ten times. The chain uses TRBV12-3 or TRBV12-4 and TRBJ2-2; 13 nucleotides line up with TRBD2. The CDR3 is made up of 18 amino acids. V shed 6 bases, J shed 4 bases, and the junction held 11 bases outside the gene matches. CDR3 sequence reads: CASRGTSGILAATGELFF. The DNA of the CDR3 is TGTGCCAGCAGAGGGACTAGCGGGATTCTTGCGGCCACCGGGGAGCTGTTTTTT.